This passage covers 22 T cell receptor beta chains from one sample sequenced in a study of cytomegalovirus exposure and HLA in healthy donors. PCR used 60 Vbeta primers and 13 Jbeta primers. Repertoires were generated with immunoSEQ multiplex PCR, while TCRdb's copy carries only in-frame clones and drops some. The sample has 35,000 to 40,000 clones; around two thirds are singletons. The sequenced sample consisted of PBMCs. These receptors were collected from a young man in good health and CMV-seronegative.

The V gene is TRBV11-3, the J gene TRBJ2-1; no firm D call. Trimming took off 5 bases at V and 4 bases at J, with 6 bases between the two ends. Germline V gene lookup returns CDR1 SGHNT and CDR2 YENEEA. The CDR3 sequence is 12 residues long. The CDR3 region is CASSDRYNEQFF. In nucleotides, the CDR3 is TGTGCCAGCAGCGATAGATACAATGAGCAGTTCTTC.

V gene TRBV4-2 combines with J gene TRBJ1-5; D gene uncertain. CDR3 size: 15 residues. The V gene lost 1 base and the J gene lost 6 bases, with 13 bases spanning the gap. Germline V gene lookup returns CDR1 LGHNA and CDR2 YNFKEQ. CDR3 loop: CASSQGRSRGQPQHF. CDR3 nucleotides: TGTGCCAGCAGCCAAGGAAGGTCCCGGGGTCAGCCCCAGCATTTT.

This CDR3 reads CASSSRDRGSLDTEAFF. In DNA, the CDR3 is TGTGCCAGCAGCTCCCGGGACAGGGGAAGTCTGGACACTGAAGCTTTCTTT. The genes are TRBV7-9 and TRBJ1-1, with 10 bases matching TRBD1. Germline values: CDR1 SEHNR, CDR2 FQNEAQ (reference sequence). The V and J ends lost 4 bases and 3 bases, in that order; junction bases with no gene match: 11. The CDR3 is 17 residues long.

This chain uses TRBV11-2 with TRBJ2-7; tentative D call: TRBD2 (6 bases). The CDR3 sequence is 12 residues long. Germline V gene data show CDR1 as SGHAT and CDR2 as FQNNGV. V lost 4 bases to trimming and J lost 4 bases, with 8 bases between them. The chain's CDR3 is CASSSGTYEQYF. CDR3 DNA: TGTGCCAGCAGCTCCGGGACTTACGAGCAGTACTTC.

This chain links TRBV5-1 with TRBJ2-1, with 7 bases identical to TRBD1. Germline lookup yields CDR1 SGHRS and CDR2 YFSETQ. The ends lost 0 bases at V and 9 bases at J; junction bases unmatched: 6. The CDR3 totals 14 residues. Here the CDR3 DNA reads TGCGCCAGCAGCTTGGAGGGGGCAACGCGTGAGCAGTTCTTC. Protein: CASSLEGATREQFF.

This clone appeared once. This chain connects TRBV5-1 to TRBJ2-5; 7 bases match TRBD2. This CDR3 region has 14 residues. CDR1 and CDR2 (germline): SGHRS, YFSETQ. V lost 6 bases and J lost 5; bases outside the gene matches: 10. The CDR3 spells CASMRGSIMETQYF. The CDR3 DNA reads as TGCGCCAGCATGCGGGGGTCAATTATGGAGACCCAGTACTTC.

This chain joins TRBV2 and TRBJ1-1; TRBD1 might be the D (5 bases). Trimming stripped 0 bases from V and 4 bases from J, with 12 bases between. The CDR3 runs to 15 residues. Germline V gives CDR1 SNHLY, CDR2 FYNNEI. The CDR3: CASSEAGGGSTEAFF. The CDR3 DNA reads TGTGCCAGCAGTGAAGCGGGGGGTGGGAGCACTGAAGCTTTCTTT.

The chain couples TRBV5-1 to TRBJ1-3, with 8 bases aligning to TRBD1. Germline CDR1 SGHRS, CDR2 YFSETQ. V gave up 0 bases and J gave up 2 bases; unmatched junction bases: 4. The CDR3 covers 16 residues. Here the CDR3 DNA reads TGCGCCAGCAGCTTGGCAGACAGGGGTACTGGAAACACCATATATTTT. As protein: CASSLADRGTGNTIYF.

This clone was seen only once. The CDR3 DNA reads as TGTGCCAGCAGTGGCGGGGACCTGAACACTGAAGCTTTCTTT. Translation: CASSGGDLNTEAFF. The chain couples TRBV6-6 to TRBJ1-1, with a possible D match to TRBD1 (5 bases). The ends were cut back, 5 bases at V and 0 bases at J, with 10 bases in the middle. Germline CDR1 reads MNHNY; CDR2 reads SVGAGI (reference sequence). This CDR3 is 14 amino acids long.

On this clone: Its ends do not fully match the called genes, so a read error is possible. The J gene is TRBJ1-2, the V gene TRBV5-4, with 9 bases lining up with TRBD1. This CDR3 is built from 14 residues. Germline-derived CDR1 and CDR2 are SGHNT and YYREEE (reference sequence). The CDR3 DNA is TGTGCCAGCAGCCCAGGACAGGGGAGCTATGGCTACCCCTTC. Its protein product is CASSPGQGSYGYPF.

This chain links TRBV5-6 with TRBJ2-7; 9 positions agree with TRBD1. The CDR3 totals 14 residues. V lost 6 bases, J lost 7 bases, and 11 bases stayed unmatched. CDR1 is SGHDT, CDR2 YYEEEE, per germline. The CDR3 DNA reads TGTGCCAGCAACCAGACTCCGGGACAGGGAGAGCAGTACTTC. Protein product: CASNQTPGQGEQYF.

Sample share makes this clone medium-sized. The V call is TRBV29-1, the J call TRBJ1-1; TRBD1 agrees at 7 bases. CDR1 is SQVTM and CDR2 is ANQGSEA in the germline V gene. V lost 0 bases, J lost 5 bases, and 6 bases stayed unmatched. The CDR3 covers 14 residues. The CDR3: CSVEEPTGWTEAFF. The DNA for the CDR3 is TGCAGCGTTGAAGAACCGACAGGGTGGACTGAAGCTTTCTTT.

The chain employs TRBV5-1 and TRBJ2-1; 10 nucleotides line up with TRBD2. The CDR3 length is 16 residues. V lost 1 base, J lost 8 bases, and 9 bases stayed unmatched. The germline gives CDR1 SGHRS, CDR2 YFSETQ. CDR3 nucleotide sequence: TGCGCCAGCAGCTTGCGTAGCGGGAGGCAGGTTGATGAGCAGTTCTTC. Its translation: CASSLRSGRQVDEQFF.

V is TRBV7-8 and J is TRBJ2-7; TRBD2 might be the D (7 bases). The CDR3 is 17 amino acids. V lost 3 bases to trimming and J lost 4 bases, with 22 bases between them. Germline V gene sequence: CDR1 SGHVS, CDR2 FQNEAQ. Written as DNA, the CDR3 is TGTGCCAGCAGCTTCGGGACATTCGGGGGGCGTTATTACGAGCAGTACTTC. It codes for CASSFGTFGGRYYEQYF.

This chain uses TRBV6-5 with TRBJ2-1; the match to TRBD2 covers 9 bases. The CDR3 loop spans 15 amino acids. V trimming: 4 bases; J trimming: 7 bases; junction bases outside the gene matches: 8. Germline CDR1 is MNHEY and CDR2 is SVGAGI. The CDR3: CASSWRGGFSNEQFF. The CDR3 nucleotides are TGTGCCAGCAGTTGGCGGGGGGGCTTTTCGAATGAGCAGTTCTTC.

J is TRBJ1-2 and V is TRBV7-8; D is unclear. V lost 1 base to trimming and J lost 2 bases, with 11 bases between them. CDR3 length: 15 residues. Germline CDR1 reads SGHVS; CDR2 reads FQNEAQ. The CDR3 nucleotides read TGTGCCAGCAGCTTAGTACGGGAACTAAACTATGGCTACACCTTC. Amino acid sequence: CASSLVRELNYGYTF.

The V call is TRBV11-2, the J call TRBJ1-4, with D perhaps matching TRBD1 (5 bases). V lost 1 base, J lost 5 bases, and 8 bases lay in between. The germline gives CDR1 SGHAT, CDR2 FQNNGV. The CDR3 has 14 residues. The DNA of the CDR3 is TGTGCCAGCAGCTTAGCAGGGTTCAATGAAAAACTGTTTTTT. Amino acids: CASSLAGFNEKLFF.

In regard to this clone: One end of the junction is discordant with germline, which a read error may explain. The gene calls are TRBV4-1 and TRBJ2-7, with 10 bases that match TRBD2. The germline V gene encodes CDR1 MGHRA and CDR2 YSYEKL. CDR3 length equals 16 residues. In nucleotides, the CDR3 is TGCGCCAGCAGCCACAACAGCGGGAGGGCCTCCAACGAGCAGTACTTC. Its protein is CASSHNSGRASNEQYF.

V gene TRBV5-4 combines with J gene TRBJ1-1, with 8 positions matching TRBD1. With 0 bases clipped from V and 8 bases from J, the junction kept 3 bases outside the gene matches. CDR3 length: 13 amino acids. Per the germline V gene, CDR1 is SGHNT and CDR2 is YYREEE (reference sequence). The CDR3 sequence is CASSLGGTGEAFF. The CDR3, as DNA: TGTGCCAGCAGCTTGGGGGGGACAGGCGAAGCTTTCTTT.

The chain has TRBV5-1 and TRBJ2-1; possibly TRBD2 for D (6 bases). This CDR3 region has 14 residues. V was shortened by 2 bases and J by 8 bases, with 14 bases between the two germline ends. Germline loops: CDR1 SGHRS, CDR2 YFSETQ. For the CDR3, the DNA is TGCGCCAGCAGCTTTGGAGGGAGTGTCGATGAGCAGTTCTTC. Amino acids: CASSFGGSVDEQFF. Drawing the rest from reference TRBV5-1 and TRBJ2-1, the complete variable domain is KAGVTQTPRYLIKTRGQQVTLSCSPISGHRSVSWYQQTPGQGLQFLFEYFSETQRNKGNFPGRFSGRQFSNSRSEMNVSTLELGDSALYLCASSFGGSVDEQFFGPGTRLTVL.

The rearrangement uses TRBV13 and TRBJ2-7; 9 nucleotides line up with TRBD1. The CDR3 consists of 16 residues. Germline V gene sequence: CDR1 PRHDT, CDR2 FYEKMQ (reference sequence). V was pared by 5 bases and J by 3 bases, with 11 bases of the junction left unmatched. The chain's CDR3 is CASSPRAGTGIYEQYF. The CDR3 nucleotides are TGTGCCAGCAGCCCCAGAGCCGGGACAGGGATCTACGAGCAGTACTTC.

The rearrangement links TRBV2 to TRBJ1-4; D possibly corresponds to TRBD1 (5 bases). The CDR3 sequence is 15 residues long. From germline, CDR1 is SNHLY and CDR2 FYNNEI. Trimming left V 3 bases short and J 3 bases short, with 11 bases between. The CDR3 spells CASSDSRVPNEKLFF. The DNA for the CDR3 is TGTGCCAGCAGTGATTCCAGGGTCCCTAATGAAAAACTGTTTTTT.